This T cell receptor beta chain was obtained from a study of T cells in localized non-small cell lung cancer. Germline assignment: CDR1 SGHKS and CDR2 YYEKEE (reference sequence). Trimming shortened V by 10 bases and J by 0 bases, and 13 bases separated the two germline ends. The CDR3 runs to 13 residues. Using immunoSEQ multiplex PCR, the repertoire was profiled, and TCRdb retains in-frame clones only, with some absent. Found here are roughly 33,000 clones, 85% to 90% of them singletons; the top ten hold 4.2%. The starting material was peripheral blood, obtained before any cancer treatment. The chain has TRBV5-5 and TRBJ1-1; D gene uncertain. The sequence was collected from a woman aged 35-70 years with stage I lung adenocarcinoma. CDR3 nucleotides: TGTGCCTCCAAGAGGGATTTGAACACTGAAGCTTTCTTT. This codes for CASKRDLNTEAFF.